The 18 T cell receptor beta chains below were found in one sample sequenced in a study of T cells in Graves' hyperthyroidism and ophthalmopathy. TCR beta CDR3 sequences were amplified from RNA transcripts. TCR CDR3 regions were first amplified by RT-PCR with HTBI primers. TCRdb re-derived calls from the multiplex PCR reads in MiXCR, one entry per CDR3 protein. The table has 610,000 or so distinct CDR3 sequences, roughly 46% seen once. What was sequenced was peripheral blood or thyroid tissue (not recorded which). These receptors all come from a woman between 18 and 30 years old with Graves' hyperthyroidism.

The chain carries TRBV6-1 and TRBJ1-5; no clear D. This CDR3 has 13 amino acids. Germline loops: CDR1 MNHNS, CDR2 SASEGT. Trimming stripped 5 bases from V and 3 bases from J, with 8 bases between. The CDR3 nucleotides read TGTGCCAGCAGTAGCGGGGACAATCAGCCCCAGCATTTT. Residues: CASSSGDNQPQHF.

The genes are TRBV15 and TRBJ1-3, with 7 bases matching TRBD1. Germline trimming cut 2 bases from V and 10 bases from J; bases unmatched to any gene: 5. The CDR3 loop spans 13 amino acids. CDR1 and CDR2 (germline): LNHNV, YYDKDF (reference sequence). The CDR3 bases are TGTGCCACCAGCAGAAGGGGGCGAGAGACCATATATTTT. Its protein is CATSRRGRETIYF.

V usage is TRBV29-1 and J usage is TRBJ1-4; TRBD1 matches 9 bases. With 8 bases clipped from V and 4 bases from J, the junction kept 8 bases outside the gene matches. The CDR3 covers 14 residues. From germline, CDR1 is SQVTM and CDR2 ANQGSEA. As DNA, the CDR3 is TGCAGCAGCCAAGGACAGGGGAATAATGAAAAACTGTTTTTT. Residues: CSSQGQGNNEKLFF.

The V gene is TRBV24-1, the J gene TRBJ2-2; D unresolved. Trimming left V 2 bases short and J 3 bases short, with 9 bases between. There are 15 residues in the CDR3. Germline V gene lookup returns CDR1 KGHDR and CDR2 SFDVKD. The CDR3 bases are TGTGCCACCAGTGATTCGTCGGAATACACCGGGGAGCTGTTTTTT. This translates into CATSDSSEYTGELFF.

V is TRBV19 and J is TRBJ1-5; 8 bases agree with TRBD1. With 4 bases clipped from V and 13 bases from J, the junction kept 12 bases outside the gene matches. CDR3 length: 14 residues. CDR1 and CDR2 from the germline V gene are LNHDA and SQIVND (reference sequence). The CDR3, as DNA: TGTGCCAGTAGTAACGGACAGGGTAGGGAGACTCAGCATTTT. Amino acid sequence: CASSNGQGRETQHF.

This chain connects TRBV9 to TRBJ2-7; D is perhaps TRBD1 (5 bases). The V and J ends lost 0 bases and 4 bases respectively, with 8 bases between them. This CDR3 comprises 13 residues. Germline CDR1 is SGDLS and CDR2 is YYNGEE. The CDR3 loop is CASSVGTNYEQYF. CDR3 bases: TGTGCCAGCAGCGTAGGGACAAATTACGAGCAGTACTTC. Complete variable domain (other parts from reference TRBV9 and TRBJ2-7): DSGVTQTPKHLITATGQRVTLRCSPRSGDLSVYWYQQSLDQGLQFLIQYYNGEERAKGNILERFSAQQFPDLHSELNLSSLELGDSALYFCASSVGTNYEQYFGPGTRLTVT.

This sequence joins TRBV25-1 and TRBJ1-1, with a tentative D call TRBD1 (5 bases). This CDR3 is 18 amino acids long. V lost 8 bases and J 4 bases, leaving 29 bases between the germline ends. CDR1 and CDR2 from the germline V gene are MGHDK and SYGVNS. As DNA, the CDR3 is TGTGCCAGCGCCAGCTCACATCCGTCCGGGGGATCGGGCACTGAAGCTTTCTTT. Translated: CASASSHPSGGSGTEAFF.

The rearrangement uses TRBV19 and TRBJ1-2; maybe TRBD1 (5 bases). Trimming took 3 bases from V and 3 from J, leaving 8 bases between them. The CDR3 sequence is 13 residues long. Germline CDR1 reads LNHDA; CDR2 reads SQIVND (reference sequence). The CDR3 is CASSMLQDYGYTF. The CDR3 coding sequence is TGTGCCAGTAGTATGTTACAGGACTATGGCTACACCTTC.

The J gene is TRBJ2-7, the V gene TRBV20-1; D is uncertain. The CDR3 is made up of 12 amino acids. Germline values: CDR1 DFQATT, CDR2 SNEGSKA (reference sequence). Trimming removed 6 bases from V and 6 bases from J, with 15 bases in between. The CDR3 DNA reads TGCAGTGCCAGCAGTTATACCTTCGAGCAGTACTTC. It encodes CSASSYTFEQYF.

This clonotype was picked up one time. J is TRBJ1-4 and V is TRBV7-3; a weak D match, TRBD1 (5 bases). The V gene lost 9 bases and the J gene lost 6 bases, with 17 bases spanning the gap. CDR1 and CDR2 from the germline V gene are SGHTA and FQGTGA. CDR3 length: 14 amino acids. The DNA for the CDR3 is TGTGCCAGTAGGGTGGGACTAGGGGATGAAAAACTGTTTTTT. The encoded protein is CASRVGLGDEKLFF.

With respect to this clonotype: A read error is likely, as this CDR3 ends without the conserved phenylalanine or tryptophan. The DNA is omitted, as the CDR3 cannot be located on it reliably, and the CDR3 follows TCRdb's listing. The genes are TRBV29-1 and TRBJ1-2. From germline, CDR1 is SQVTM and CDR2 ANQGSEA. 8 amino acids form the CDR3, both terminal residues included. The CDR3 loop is CSVSEGAG.

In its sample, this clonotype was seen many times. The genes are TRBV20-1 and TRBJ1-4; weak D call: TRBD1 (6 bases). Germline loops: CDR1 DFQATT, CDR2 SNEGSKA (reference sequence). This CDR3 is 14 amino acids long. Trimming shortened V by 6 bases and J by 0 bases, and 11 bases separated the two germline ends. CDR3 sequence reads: CSATRGATNEKLFF. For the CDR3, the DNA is TGCAGTGCAACCAGGGGCGCAACTAATGAAAAACTGTTTTTT.

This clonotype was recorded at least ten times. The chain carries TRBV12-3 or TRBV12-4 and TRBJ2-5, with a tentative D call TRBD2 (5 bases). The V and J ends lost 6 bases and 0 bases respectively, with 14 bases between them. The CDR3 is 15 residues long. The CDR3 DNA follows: TGTGCCAGCAGCCTGCGGGCCCAGAACCAAGAGACCCAGTACTTC. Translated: CASSLRAQNQETQYF.

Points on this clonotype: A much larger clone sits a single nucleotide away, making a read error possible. The CDR3 DNA is TGTGCCAGCAGAGGGGTAGCGGTGAGCTCTGGGGCCAACGTCCTGACTTTC. This codes for CASRGVAVSSGANVLTF. This chain uses TRBV9 with TRBJ2-6; perhaps TRBD2 as D (6 bases). V was cut by 5 bases and J by 0 bases, with 15 bases left in between. CDR3 size: 17 residues. Germline values: CDR1 SGDLS, CDR2 YYNGEE.

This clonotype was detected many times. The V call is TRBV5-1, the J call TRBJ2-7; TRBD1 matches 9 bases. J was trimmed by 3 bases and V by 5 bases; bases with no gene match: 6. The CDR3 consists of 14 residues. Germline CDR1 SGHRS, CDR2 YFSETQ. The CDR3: CASRAGTGFYEQYF. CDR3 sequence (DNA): TGCGCCAGCAGGGCCGGGACAGGGTTCTACGAGCAGTACTTC.

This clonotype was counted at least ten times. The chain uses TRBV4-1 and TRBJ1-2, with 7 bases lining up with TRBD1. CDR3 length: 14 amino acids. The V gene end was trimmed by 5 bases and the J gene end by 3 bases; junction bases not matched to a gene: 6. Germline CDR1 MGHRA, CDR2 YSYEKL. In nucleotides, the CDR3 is TGCGCCAGCAGCTCCCAGGGGGTTGACTATGGCTACACCTTC. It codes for CASSSQGVDYGYTF.

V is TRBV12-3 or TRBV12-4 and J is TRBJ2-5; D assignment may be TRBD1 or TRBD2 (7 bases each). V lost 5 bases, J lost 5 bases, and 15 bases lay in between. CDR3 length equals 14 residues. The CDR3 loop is CASSGQGGPETQYF. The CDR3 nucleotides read TGTGCCAGCAGTGGTCAGGGGGGGCCGGAGACCCAGTACTTC.

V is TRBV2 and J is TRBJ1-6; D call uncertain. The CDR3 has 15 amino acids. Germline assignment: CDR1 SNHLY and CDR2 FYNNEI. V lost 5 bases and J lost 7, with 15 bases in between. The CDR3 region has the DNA TGTGCCAGCAGTATCGGTGAGGGAGGCAATTCACCCCTCCACTTT. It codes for CASSIGEGGNSPLHF.